This T cell receptor (beta chain) was documented in a study of blood T cell repertoires in COVID-19. For the study at large: Specimens from acute and convalescent COVID-19 originated in the United States, Italy and Spain. Sample material is recorded as cDNA or gDNA derived from T cells, B-cell-depleted T cells, or PBMCs.

Trimming cost V 2 bases and J 6 bases, with 22 bases left between them. The CDR3 extends over 17 amino acids. The germline V gene has CDR1 LNHDA and CDR2 SQIVND (reference sequence). As processed by the authors: Nucleated cell number was recorded as an estimate derived from reference gene primer amplification. Generated by immunoSEQ multiplex PCR, the TCRdb table keeps only in-frame clones and is missing some. Clone size and V and J calls were adopted from that table, with D and trimming inferred from the DNA. This table has around 350,000 clones, about 88% appearing once. This chain links TRBV19 with TRBJ1-1, with D tentatively TRBD1 (5 bases). The sequenced sample consisted of peripheral blood. The origin of this receptor is a human donor in a cohort sampled during active COVID-19. CDR3 amino acids: CASSIRGSQGSVSEAFF. The CDR3, as DNA: TGTGCCAGTAGTATAAGGGGTAGCCAGGGAAGCGTCTCTGAAGCTTTCTTT.